This TCR beta chain was identified in a study of blood T cells in healthy people across ages. Study results and limitations: Percentage of naive T cells showed a strong correlation with TCR beta diversity. The unsorted PBMCs prevented any conclusive comparison of naive versus antigen-experienced cells.

This clonotype was counted between two and nine times. Its matching antigen is unknown. Healthy Caucasian individuals from Russia aged about 6 to 100 served as donors. The CDR3 runs to 17 residues. CDR1 and CDR2 from the germline V gene are LGHDT and YNNKEL (reference sequence). Between the trimmed V and J ends, which lost 2 bases and 4 bases, there was a span of 19 bases. Using a J-beta primer mix together with a sample-barcoded 5' primer, a second PCR was run for 7 to 11 cycles. Each cDNA molecule was tagged by a template-switch adaptor that had 12 random nucleotides. TCRdb re-called the 5' RACE reads through MiXCR, storing one row per CDR3 protein. The sample has approximately 900,000 distinct CDR3 sequences; approximately 49% are singletons.

Sequenced sample: blood. The chain links TRBV3-1 to TRBJ2-3; D might be TRBD2 (6 bases). This TCR derives from a young man in good health. This chain's CDR3 is CASSQMGLQTPADTQYF. The CDR3 DNA reads TGTGCCAGCAGCCAAATGGGACTCCAAACCCCTGCAGATACGCAGTATTTT.